This T cell receptor beta chain was obtained from a study of T cells after yellow fever vaccination. Study-wide context: Some fractions had low cell numbers, and these were prepared with SMART-Seq v4 Ultra Low Input. Study outcomes and limitations: Highly abundant clonotypes carried over from the bulk population could end up in FACS-sorted repertoires as contaminants.

TCR cDNA was made by 5'RACE template switching, adding a universal primer site and UMIs. TCRdb reprocessed the 5' RACE reads via MiXCR and lists one record per CDR3 protein. This sample has a few hundred thousand distinct CDR3 sequences, with approximately 4% found just once. The sample holds a few counts of this clonotype. What it recognizes is unknown. This clonotype was sampled from a man younger than 35 who received the YFV17D yellow fever vaccine. The sample in question was PBMCs, obtained 5 days after the yellow fever booster vaccination.

The CDR3, as DNA: TGTGCCAGCAGCTCCGTGACACAGGGTCGACAAGAGACCCAGTACTTC. Residues: CASSSVTQGRQETQYF. V usage is TRBV7-9 and J usage is TRBJ2-5; the D gene is possibly TRBD1 (6 bases). The CDR3 length is 16 residues. Between the trimmed V and J ends, which lost 4 bases and 2 bases, there was a span of 17 bases. The germline V gene has CDR1 SEHNR and CDR2 FQNEAQ (reference sequence).